These 6 T cell receptor beta chains share one sample of origin, sequenced in a study of shared clonotypes between healthy human individuals (TCRdb year 2020). CD8 naive samples were CD45RO-negative cells positively selected for CCR7, giving a CD45RA+CCR7+ population that excluded TemRA cells. The protocol used for the library was the immunoSEQ multiplex PCR assay. TCRdb carries this immuneACCESS record with in-frame sequences only. Its versions omit some clonotypes, under half of them owing to an unresolved V gene in the studies checked, with the rest unexplained. This sample holds roughly 2,000,000 clones; approximately 92% were observed only once. In total, the top ten clones hold around 1.7% of the sample. The sequenced material came from naive CD8+ T cells from PBMCs. The cell subset or site label for this specimen denotes: CD45RA+CCR7+. These receptors came from a man aged 18-30 years in good health. Some clones in this sample may be carry-over from other donors' samples.

V gene TRBV10-3 combines with J gene TRBJ2-5; tentatively, D is TRBD1 (6 bases). V lost 0 bases and J lost 3, with 26 bases in between. CDR3 length: 20 amino acids. Germline assignment: CDR1 ENHRY and CDR2 SYGVKD. CDR3 DNA: TGTGCCATCAGTGAGTCGAGGCCAGGGAGACAGGACGGTCTTAAAGAGACCCAGTACTTC. Translated: CAISESRPGRQDGLKETQYF.

This clone was seen only once. The chain combines TRBV5-1 with TRBJ2-1; 7 bases fit TRBD2. CDR1 and CDR2 (germline): SGHRS, YFSETQ. The CDR3 sequence is 17 residues long. V dropped 2 bases and J dropped 0; count of bases not matched to a gene: 8. The chain's CDR3 is CASSLGASGSSYNEQFF. CDR3 nucleotides: TGCGCCAGCAGCTTAGGCGCTAGCGGTAGCTCCTACAATGAGCAGTTCTTC.

The DNA of the CDR3 is TGCAGCGTTCAACAGGGTTATCAGCCCCAGCATTTT. This sequence encodes CSVQQGYQPQHF. The chain employs TRBV29-1 and TRBJ1-5, with D perhaps matching TRBD1 (6 bases). V dropped 5 bases and J dropped 5 bases, with 10 bases sitting between them. Germline V gene lookup returns CDR1 SQVTM and CDR2 ANQGSEA. The CDR3 contains 12 residues.

The gene calls are TRBV7-9 and TRBJ2-3; 7 nucleotides align to TRBD2. The CDR3 length is 15 residues. The J segment lost 2 bases and the V segment lost 4 bases, leaving 6 bases of the junction unmatched. Germline assignment: CDR1 SEHNR and CDR2 FQNEAQ (reference sequence). In DNA, the CDR3 is TGTGCCAGCAGCTCGCTAGCGGAACCCACAGATACGCAGTATTTT. Its translation: CASSSLAEPTDTQYF. Variable domain in full (rest from reference TRBV7-9 and TRBJ2-3): DTGVSQNPRHKITKRGQNVTFRCDPISEHNRLYWYRQTLGQGPEFLTYFQNEAQLEKSRLLSDRFSAERPKGSFSTLEIQRTEQGDSAMYLCASSSLAEPTDTQYFGPGTRLTVL.

The chain carries TRBV7-3 and TRBJ2-3; 11 nucleotides match TRBD2. V shed 4 bases, J shed 5 bases, and the junction held 8 bases outside the gene matches. Per the germline V gene, CDR1 is SGHTA and CDR2 is FQGTGA. The CDR3 is made up of 16 amino acids. CDR3 sequence reads: CASSSGGLAGGDTQYF. The CDR3 region has the DNA TGTGCCAGCAGCTCCGGGGGGCTAGCGGGAGGAGATACGCAGTATTTT.

DNA for the CDR3: TGCGCCAGCAGCCGCGGGGAGGGGATGTATGGCTACACCTTC. This translates into CASSRGEGMYGYTF. This chain connects TRBV5-1 to TRBJ1-2; the D gene is possibly TRBD1 (5 bases). The germline V gene encodes CDR1 SGHRS and CDR2 YFSETQ. The CDR3 consists of 14 residues. Trimming took off 4 bases at V and 5 bases at J, with 15 bases between the two ends. The full variable domain, with the rest looked up from reference TRBV5-1 and TRBJ1-2, is KAGVTQTPRYLIKTRGQQVTLSCSPISGHRSVSWYQQTPGQGLQFLFEYFSETQRNKGNFPGRFSGRQFSNSRSEMNVSTLELGDSALYLCASSRGEGMYGYTFGSGTRLTVV.